This T cell receptor beta chain originates from a study of spatial heterogeneity in lung cancer. Across the study: Matched bulk RNA-seq yielded a T cell transcriptional module score. Counts of TCR transcripts in tumor regions correlated strongly with that score. For the average unique TCR and UMI combination, more than nine occurrences appeared in raw reads. Overall study findings and caveats: Coverage of tumor T cells was estimated at approximately 7% for alpha chains and 13% to 15% for beta chains. Counts of expanded alpha and beta TCRs within tumors tracked the tumor nonsynonymous mutation count.

Every TCR cDNA molecule carried a tag that served as a unique molecular identifier. TCRdb re-derived calls from the 5' RACE reads in MiXCR, one entry per CDR3 protein. Of thousands of distinct CDR3 sequences in the sample, 13% to 15% were seen once. Indicated time point: sample taken at primary tumor resection. Per germline, CDR1 SGHVS and CDR2 FQNEAQ. This CDR3 is 16 amino acids long. Trimming removed 5 bases from V and 3 bases from J; junction bases left unmatched: 6. In this sample, this clonotype turned up many times. No antigen is known for it. The gene calls are TRBV7-8 and TRBJ2-3; TRBD2 agrees at 12 bases. Sequences were derived from lung tumor tissue, sampled at surgery. The TCR comes from a female donor with early-stage non-small cell lung cancer. The CDR3 here is CASSRRTSGATDTQYF. The CDR3 DNA reads as TGTGCCAGCAGCAGAAGGACTAGCGGGGCAACAGATACGCAGTATTTT.